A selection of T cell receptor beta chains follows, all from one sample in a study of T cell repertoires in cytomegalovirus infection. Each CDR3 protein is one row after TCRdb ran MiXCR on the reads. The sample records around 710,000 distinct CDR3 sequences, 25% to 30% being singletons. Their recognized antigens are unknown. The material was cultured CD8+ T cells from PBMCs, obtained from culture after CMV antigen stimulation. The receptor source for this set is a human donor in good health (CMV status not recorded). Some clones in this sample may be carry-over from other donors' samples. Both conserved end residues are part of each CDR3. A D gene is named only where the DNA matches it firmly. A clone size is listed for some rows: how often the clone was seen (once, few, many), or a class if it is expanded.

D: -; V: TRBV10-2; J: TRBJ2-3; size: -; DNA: TGCGCCAGCAGTGAGATGGGGGGGCTAACAGATACGCAGTATTTT; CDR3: CASSEMGGLTDTQYF
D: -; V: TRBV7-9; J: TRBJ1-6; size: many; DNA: TGTGCCAGCAGCTTCGATACCCCCCTCCACTTT; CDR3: CASSFDTPLHF
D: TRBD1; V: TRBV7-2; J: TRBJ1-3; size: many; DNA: TGTGCCAGCAGCTCACGACAGGGGGCAAGAGGAAACACCATATATTTT; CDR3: CASSSRQGARGNTIYF
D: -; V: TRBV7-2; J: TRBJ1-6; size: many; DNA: TGTGCCAGCAGCTTTAGGACAGTTAATTCACCCCTCCACTTT; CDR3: CASSFRTVNSPLHF
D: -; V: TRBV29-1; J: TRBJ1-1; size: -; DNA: TGCAGCGTTGAAGATCATACAGGACTCAACACTGAAGCTTTCTTT; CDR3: CSVEDHTGLNTEAFF
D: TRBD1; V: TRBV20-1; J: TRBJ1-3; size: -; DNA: TGCAGTGCTAGAGATAGGGACAGCTCTGGAAACACCATATATTTT; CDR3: CSARDRDSSGNTIYF
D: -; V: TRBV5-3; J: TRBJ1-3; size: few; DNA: TGTGCCAGCAGCCCTGGACAGTCGATCTCTGGAAACACCATATATTTT; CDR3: CASSPGQSISGNTIYF
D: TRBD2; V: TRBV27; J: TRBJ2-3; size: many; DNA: TGTGCCAGCAGTTTACCAAAGCGGGGGGGCATAGATACGCAGTATTTT; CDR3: CASSLPKRGGIDTQYF
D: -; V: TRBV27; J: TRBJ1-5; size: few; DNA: TGTGCCAGCGGCCCAGGGCTTGACAATCAGCCCCAGCATTTT; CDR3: CASGPGLDNQPQHF
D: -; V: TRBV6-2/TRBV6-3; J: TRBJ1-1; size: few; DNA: TGTGCCAGCAGTTACACCGGGGCGGCCACTGAAGCTTTCTTT; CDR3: CASSYTGAATEAFF
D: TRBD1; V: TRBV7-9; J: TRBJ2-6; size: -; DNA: TGTGCCAGCAGGGGCAGGGGGCAATCTGGGGCCAACGTCCTGACTTTC; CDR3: CASRGRGQSGANVLTF
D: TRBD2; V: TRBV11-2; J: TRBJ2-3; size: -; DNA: TGTGCCAGCAGCTTAGGGGGACTAGCGGGCGCCCGTAGCACAGATACGCAGTATTTT; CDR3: CASSLGGLAGARSTDTQYF
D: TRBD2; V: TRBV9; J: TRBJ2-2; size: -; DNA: TGTGCCAGCAGCGTAGGGGGAGGGGCCACCGGGGAGCTGTTTTTT; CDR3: CASSVGGGATGELFF
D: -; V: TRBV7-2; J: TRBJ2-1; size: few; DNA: TGTGCCAGCAGCTCAAGACAGAAAGGAAATGAGCAGTTCTTC; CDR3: CASSSRQKGNEQFF
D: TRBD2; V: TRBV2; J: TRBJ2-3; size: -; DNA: TGTGCCAGCGTAGGACTAGCGGACAGCACAGATACGCAGTATTTT; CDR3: CASVGLADSTDTQYF
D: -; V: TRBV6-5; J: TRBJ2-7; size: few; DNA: TGTGCCAGCAGTTACGGGACACGATACGAGCAGTACTTC; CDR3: CASSYGTRYEQYF
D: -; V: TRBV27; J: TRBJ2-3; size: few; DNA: TGTGCCAGCAGACCACTGACAACTAGCTCTAGCACAGATACGCAGTATTTT; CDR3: CASRPLTTSSSTDTQYF
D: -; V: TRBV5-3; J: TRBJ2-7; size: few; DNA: TGTGCCAGCAGCTTGGGAGGGGGCGACGAGCAGTACTTC; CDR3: CASSLGGGDEQYF
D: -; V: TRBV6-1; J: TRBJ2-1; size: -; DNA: TGTGCCAGCAGTGAAACGGGACCACTAGACAATGAGCAGTTCTTC; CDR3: CASSETGPLDNEQFF
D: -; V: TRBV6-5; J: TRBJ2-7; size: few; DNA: TGTGCCAGCAGTTACGGTGGAGGGGCCGAGCAGTACTTC; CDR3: CASSYGGGAEQYF
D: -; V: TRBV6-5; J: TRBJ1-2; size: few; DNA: TGTGCCAGCAGTTACTCGAAAGTTCGTCAGGCGAAGATCTCCAACTATGGCTACACCTTC; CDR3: CASSYSKVRQAKISNYGYTF
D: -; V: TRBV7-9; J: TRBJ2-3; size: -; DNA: TGTGCCAGCACCCTCGGGAGAGGCACAGATACGCAGTATTTT; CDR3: CASTLGRGTDTQYF
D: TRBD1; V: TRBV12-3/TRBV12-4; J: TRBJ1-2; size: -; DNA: TGTGCCAGCAGTCCGACAGGGAGTTCTGGCTACACCTTC; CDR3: CASSPTGSSGYTF
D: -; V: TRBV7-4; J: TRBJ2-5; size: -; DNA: TGTGCCAGCAGCCCCGACACGGAAGAGACCCAGTACTTC; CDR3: CASSPDTEETQYF
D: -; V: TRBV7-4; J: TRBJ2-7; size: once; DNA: TGTGCCAGCAACCCGGGACAAAACTACGAGCAGTACTTC; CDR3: CASNPGQNYEQYF
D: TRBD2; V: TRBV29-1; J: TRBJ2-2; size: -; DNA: TGCAGCGTTGGGGGAGGGACGAACACCGGGGAGCTGTTTTTT; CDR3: CSVGGGTNTGELFF
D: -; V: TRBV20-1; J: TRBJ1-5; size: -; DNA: TGCAGTGCTGCCCCGCTGCGGGGGGGCAATCAGCCCCAGCATTTT; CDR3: CSAAPLRGGNQPQHF
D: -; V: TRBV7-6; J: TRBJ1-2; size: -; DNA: TGTGCCAGCAGCCTACACCCCTATGGCTACACCTTC; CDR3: CASSLHPYGYTF
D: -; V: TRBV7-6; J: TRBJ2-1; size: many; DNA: TGTGCCAGCAGCTTGGCGCGGGGCGGAAGCTCCTACAATGAGCAGTTCTTC; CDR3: CASSLARGGSSYNEQFF
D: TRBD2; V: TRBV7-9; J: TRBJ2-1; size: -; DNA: TGTGCCAGCAGCTTAGACGAACTAGCGGGGGGGCAGGATGAGCAGTTCTTC; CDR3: CASSLDELAGGQDEQFF
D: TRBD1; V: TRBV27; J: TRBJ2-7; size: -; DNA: TGTGCCAGCAGTTTTTTTCAGGGGGCAGGCGAGCAGTACTTC; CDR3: CASSFFQGAGEQYF
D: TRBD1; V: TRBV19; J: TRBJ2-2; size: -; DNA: TGTGCCAGTAGTATAGACCCCGGGGACCACAGGGGGCGGAACACCGGGGAGCTGTTTTTT; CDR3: CASSIDPGDHRGRNTGELFF
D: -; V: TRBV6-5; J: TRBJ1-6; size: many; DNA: TGTGCCAGCAGTTACTCGGGGGACACCAATTCACCCCTCCACTTT; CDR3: CASSYSGDTNSPLHF
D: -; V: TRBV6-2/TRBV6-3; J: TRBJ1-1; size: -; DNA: TGTGCCAGCTCCTCGGACAGCTCGAACACTGAAGCTTTCTTT; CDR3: CASSSDSSNTEAFF
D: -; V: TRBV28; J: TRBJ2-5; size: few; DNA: TGTGCCAGCAGTCCCCGAGAGGGGCGGTGGGAGACCCAGTACTTC; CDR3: CASSPREGRWETQYF
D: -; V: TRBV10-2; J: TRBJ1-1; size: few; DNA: TGCGCCAGCACGGGAGGGGGGCTGGCTGAAGCTTTCTTT; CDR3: CASTGGGLAEAFF
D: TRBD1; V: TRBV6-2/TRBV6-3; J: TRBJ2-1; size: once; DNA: TGTGCCAGCAGTTATACCCGGAGGTCGGGACAGTCCTACAATGAGCAGTTCTTC; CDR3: CASSYTRRSGQSYNEQFF
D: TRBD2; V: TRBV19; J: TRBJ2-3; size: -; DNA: TGTGCCAGTAGGGGACTAGCGGGGGGGTCCGGCACAGATACGCAGTATTTT; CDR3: CASRGLAGGSGTDTQYF
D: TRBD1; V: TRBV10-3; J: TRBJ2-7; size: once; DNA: TGTGCCACCCTTCCGGGACAGGAGTCCTACGAGCTGTACTTC; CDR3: CATLPGQESYELYF
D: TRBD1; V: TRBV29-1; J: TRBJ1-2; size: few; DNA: TGCAGCGTTGGGACAGGGAATGGCTACACCTTC; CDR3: CSVGTGNGYTF
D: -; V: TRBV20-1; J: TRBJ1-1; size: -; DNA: TGCAGTGCTCCCAGGGGTGAAGCTTTCTTT; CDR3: CSAPRGEAFF
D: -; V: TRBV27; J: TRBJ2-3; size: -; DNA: TGTGCCAGCAGTAAACGGACCGCCCCCGATACGCAGTATTTT; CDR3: CASSKRTAPDTQYF
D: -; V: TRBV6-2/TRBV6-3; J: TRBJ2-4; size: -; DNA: TGTGCCAGCAGCCCCTGGGCAGGGTTGGGAGACATTCAGTACTTC; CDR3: CASSPWAGLGDIQYF
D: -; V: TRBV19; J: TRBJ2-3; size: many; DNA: TGTGCCAGTAGTGAGGGGACAGATACGCAGTATTTT; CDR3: CASSEGTDTQYF
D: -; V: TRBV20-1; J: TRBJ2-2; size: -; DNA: TGCAGTGCCCGGGACCCAAACACCGGGGAGCTGTTTTTT; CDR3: CSARDPNTGELFF
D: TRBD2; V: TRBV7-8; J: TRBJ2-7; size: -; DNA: TGTGCCAGCACCTTGGGAGGGCCCGAGCAGTACTTC; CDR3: CASTLGGPEQYF
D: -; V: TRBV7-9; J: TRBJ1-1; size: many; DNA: TGTGCCAGCAGCTACGGATCAGGGCATTATGAAGCTTTCTTT; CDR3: CASSYGSGHYEAFF
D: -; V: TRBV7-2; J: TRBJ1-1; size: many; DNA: TGTGCCAGCAGATCGGCCGGCAGGGCTTTCTTT; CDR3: CASRSAGRAFF
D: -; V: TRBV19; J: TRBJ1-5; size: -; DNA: TGTGCCAGTAGTATCTCGTCAGGGGTAGCTATCGATCAGCCCCAGCATTTT; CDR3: CASSISSGVAIDQPQHF
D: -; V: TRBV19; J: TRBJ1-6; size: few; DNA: TGTGCCAGTAGTAAAAGCCAGGATAATTCACCCCTCCACTTT; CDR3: CASSKSQDNSPLHF
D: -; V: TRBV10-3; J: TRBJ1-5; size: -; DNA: TGTGCCATCAGTGAAGGTGCCGGGAATGAGCTCAATCAGCCCCAGCATTTT; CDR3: CAISEGAGNELNQPQHF